The T cell receptor beta chain under discussion was sequenced for a study of T cells in narcolepsy. Study as a whole: Healthy controls were enrolled alongside patients with narcolepsy type 1 or type 2.

V was clipped by 0 bases and J by 0 bases, with 10 bases between them. This CDR3 has 16 residues. Germline CDR1 reads SGDLS; CDR2 reads YYNGEE. Assay used: immunoSEQ multiplex PCR; TCRdb lists only in-frame clones, some missing. The table has some 16,000 clones, approximately 83% seen once. A note on this clone: Antigen: not known.

Study-level findings and limits: Autoreactive clonotypes reportedly recurred in blood of same and different patients, not controls.

The receptor was derived from a human donor in good health. The sequenced sample was memory (CD45RA-) CD4+ T cells from blood. The rearrangement uses TRBV9 and TRBJ1-3; possible D gene TRBD1, 5 bases. The CDR3 region is CASSVAVGDSGNTIYF. For the CDR3, the DNA is TGTGCCAGCAGCGTAGCTGTGGGGGACTCTGGAAACACCATATATTTT.